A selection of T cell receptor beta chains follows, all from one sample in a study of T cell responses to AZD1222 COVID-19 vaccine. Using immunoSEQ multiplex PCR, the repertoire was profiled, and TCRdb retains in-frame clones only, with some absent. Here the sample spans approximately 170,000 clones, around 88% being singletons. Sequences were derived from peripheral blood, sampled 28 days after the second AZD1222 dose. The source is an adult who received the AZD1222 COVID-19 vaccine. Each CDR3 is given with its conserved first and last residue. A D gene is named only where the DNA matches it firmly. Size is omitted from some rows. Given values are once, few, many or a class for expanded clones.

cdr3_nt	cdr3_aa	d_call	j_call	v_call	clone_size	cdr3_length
TGTGCCAGCAGCTTGCGTGTTCAAGAGACCCAGTACTTC	CASSLRVQETQYF	.	TRBJ2-5	TRBV5-4	.	13
TGTGCAAGTCGCTTAGCGGGGCCAGCGGGGGGGCCGGTGGGAACCGGGGAGCTGTTTTTT	CASRLAGPAGGPVGTGELFF	.	TRBJ2-2	TRBV12-2	.	20
TGCGCCAGCAGCCAAGATCCTTCTTCTAACTATGGCTACACCTTC	CASSQDPSSNYGYTF	.	TRBJ1-2	TRBV4-3	.	15
TGTGCCGGCAGCTCCCCCCATCTCGGGCGCGATGAGCAGTTCTTC	CAGSSPHLGRDEQFF	.	TRBJ2-1	TRBV7-6	.	15
TGTGCCATCAGTGAGTCGTCGACAGCCTACACCGGGGAGCTGTTTTTT	CAISESSTAYTGELFF	.	TRBJ2-2	TRBV10-3	.	16
TGTGCCAGCGGTGCGCATGGGGACTCTAATGAAAAACTGTTTTTT	CASGAHGDSNEKLFF	.	TRBJ1-4	TRBV27	.	15
TGTGCCAGCAGTGAACTGGCAGGTGCTTACAATGAGCAGTTCTTC	CASSELAGAYNEQFF	.	TRBJ2-1	TRBV2	.	15
TGTGCCAGCAGCTCGTCGGGCCCGGGACAGGGGACCCACTTATATGGCTACACCTTC	CASSSSGPGQGTHLYGYTF	TRBD1	TRBJ1-2	TRBV5-5	.	19
TGTGCCAGCTCACCACTAGGGGGGGCCGGCACAGATACGCAGTATTTT	CASSPLGGAGTDTQYF	.	TRBJ2-3	TRBV18	.	16
TGTGCCAGCAGCCCCTTTTCGGGGGGAAGGGGGAATGAGCAGTTCTTC	CASSPFSGGRGNEQFF	.	TRBJ2-1	TRBV4-2	.	16
TGTGCCAGTAGTATTGACAGGGGTATTGAGCAGTTCTTC	CASSIDRGIEQFF	TRBD1	TRBJ2-1	TRBV19	.	13
TGTGCCACCAGCTTAAGGCGCTCAAGCTCCTACAATGAGCAGTTCTTC	CATSLRRSSSYNEQFF	.	TRBJ2-1	TRBV5-4	.	16
TGTGCCAGCAGGCCAGGACAGGCTGGTGGCTACACCTTC	CASRPGQAGGYTF	TRBD1	TRBJ1-2	TRBV12-3/TRBV12-4	.	13
TGTGCCAGCAAACGGGACCGTGCAACTAATGAAAAACTGTTTTTT	CASKRDRATNEKLFF	.	TRBJ1-4	TRBV2	few	15
TGTGCCAGCACCGAGAACAATGAGCAGTTCTTC	CASTENNEQFF	.	TRBJ2-1	TRBV2	few	11
TGTGCCAGCAGCTTATCCGAGGGGCTCAATTCTAGAATGAACACTGAAGCTTTCTTT	CASSLSEGLNSRMNTEAFF	.	TRBJ1-1	TRBV7-9	.	19
TGTGCCAGCAGTTTGGGACAGGCCACCTACGAGCAGTACTTC	CASSLGQATYEQYF	TRBD1	TRBJ2-7	TRBV3-1/TRBV3-2	.	14
TGTGCCACCAGCAGAGTTGCAGGGTATAGCACAGATACGCAGTATTTT	CATSRVAGYSTDTQYF	.	TRBJ2-3	TRBV15	.	16
TGTGCCAGCAGTTACTACGGTTCCAGTTCCCTCCACTTT	CASSYYGSSSLHF	.	TRBJ1-6	TRBV6-5	.	13
TGTGCCAGCAGTTGGGACAGAACCTACGAGCAGTACTTC	CASSWDRTYEQYF	TRBD1	TRBJ2-7	TRBV27	.	13
TGTGCCAGTAAGGGGGCTCGGAGTAATTCACCCCTCCACTTT	CASKGARSNSPLHF	TRBD1	TRBJ1-6	TRBV2	.	14
TGTGCCAGCAGTGAAGGGGGGGTAGGTGTGAACACTGAAGCTTTCTTT	CASSEGGVGVNTEAFF	.	TRBJ1-1	TRBV6-1	.	16
TGTGCCAGCAGCTCCCCGGGTCGCGGCTTAAATACGCAGTATTTT	CASSSPGRGLNTQYF	.	TRBJ2-3	TRBV7-8	.	15
TGTGCCAGCAGCTCGATTTTGGGGGGGCGCAAAGTTAGCACAGATACGCAGTATTTT	CASSSILGGRKVSTDTQYF	.	TRBJ2-3	TRBV7-9	.	19
TGTGCCAGCAGTCGTAGATGGAAACTGTTTTTT	CASSRRWKLFF	.	TRBJ1-4	TRBV12-3/TRBV12-4	.	11
TGTGCCAGCAGCCTGGGCGGTGCTGAAGCTTTCTTT	CASSLGGAEAFF	.	TRBJ1-1	TRBV7-8	few	12